This T cell receptor (beta chain) was sequenced during a study of cytomegalovirus exposure and HLA in healthy donors. Turning to the study itself: Some 90 million unique TCRs from HLA-typed donors were held in an early data release. Findings and caveats of the study: A later analysis reportedly found that, within productive TCRs, an Asian-associated ancestry cluster had fewer N-insertions than the mean observed across the approximately 690 donors. Some V segments (TRBV6-2 and TRBV6-3 among them) were excluded as indistinguishable. TCR beta chain V- and J-gene trimming was linked, in a later analysis, to a missense variant in DCLRE1C.

A multiplex PCR was run with 60 Vbeta primers and 13 Jbeta primers. Only in-frame clones appear in the TCRdb table, and some are missing; sequencing was by immunoSEQ multiplex PCR. The sample includes around 100,000 clones, about 82% of them seen just once. Trimming took 2 bases from V and 5 from J; bases not matched to a gene: 8. The germline V gene has CDR1 SGHRS and CDR2 YFSETQ. The CDR3 sequence is 16 residues long. Details on this clone: Its antigen is not known.

This sequence was found in a man aged 25 to 40 in good health and CMV-seronegative. The chain is built from TRBV5-1 and TRBJ2-3, with 10 nucleotides matching TRBD2. Material for sequencing was PBMCs. CDR3 nucleotides: TGCGCCAGCAGCTTACTTAGCGGGAGGCCGGGAGATACGCAGTATTTT. Its translation is CASSLLSGRPGDTQYF.